These 25 T cell receptor beta chains originate from one sample sequenced in a study of T-cell memory formation after mild COVID-19. TCRdb itself ran the 5' RACE reads through MiXCR, one entry per CDR3 protein. The table includes about 180,000 distinct CDR3 sequences, around 15% detected once. The source material was PBMCs or a T cell subset sorted from them (not recorded which). All receptors derive from an adult woman who had mild COVID-19 (a few samples of this study predate the infection). Cell type and time point are not known.

This clonotype was observed once. CDR3 in amino acids: CSVVGRSTYNEQFF. The CDR3 bases are TGCAGCGTTGTGGGCAGGAGTACCTACAATGAGCAGTTCTTC. The chain combines TRBV29-1 with TRBJ2-1; D ambiguous. In germline, CDR1 is SQVTM, CDR2 ANQGSEA. The CDR3 extends over 14 amino acids. Trimming removed 4 bases at V and 2 bases at J, with 12 bases between.

The rearrangement joins TRBV5-1 to TRBJ1-2, with D maybe TRBD1 (6 bases). The CDR3 has 13 residues. Germline values: CDR1 SGHRS, CDR2 YFSETQ. Trimming took off 1 base at V and 7 bases at J, with 11 bases between the two ends. The CDR3 nucleotides are TGCGCCAGCAGCTTGACAGGGTCGGGTGGCTACACCTTC. Translation: CASSLTGSGGYTF.

Ten or more counts support this clonotype. This rearrangement joins TRBV12-3 or TRBV12-4 to TRBJ2-5; the match to TRBD2 covers 10 bases. The CDR3 extends over 15 amino acids. Trimming removed 8 bases from V and 2 bases from J; junction bases left unmatched: 8. CDR3 in amino acids: CASGTAGGWQETQYF. The CDR3 bases are TGTGCCAGCGGGACAGCGGGGGGGTGGCAAGAGACCCAGTACTTC.

The sample holds a few counts of this clonotype. The CDR3 sequence is CASSYDENTGELFF. In DNA, the CDR3 is TGTGCCAGCAGTTACGACGAGAACACCGGGGAGCTGTTTTTT. This chain connects TRBV6-5 to TRBJ2-2; D remains ambiguous. Between the trimmed V and J ends, which lost 2 bases and 1 base, there was a span of 5 bases. The CDR3 runs to 14 residues. Germline CDR1 is MNHEY and CDR2 is SVGAGI.

This clonotype was seen repeatedly, ten times or more. The rearrangement joins TRBV15 to TRBJ2-3; a possible D gene is TRBD2 (6 bases). Trimming stripped 4 bases from V and 4 bases from J, with 18 bases between. Germline-derived CDR1 and CDR2 are LNHNV and YYDKDF (reference sequence). The CDR3 covers 16 residues. DNA for the CDR3: TGTGCCACCAGCACCGGAGGGTGGGTGGGGCCAGATACGCAGTATTTT. Its protein product is CATSTGGWVGPDTQYF.

This clonotype came up many times. J is TRBJ1-1 and V is TRBV20-1, with a tentative D call TRBD1 (5 bases). With 2 bases removed from V and 0 bases from J, the gap between germline ends came to 13 bases. The CDR3 sequence is 15 residues long. Looked up from germline, CDR1 is DFQATT and CDR2 is SNEGSKA (reference sequence). CDR3 nucleotide sequence: TGCAGTGCTAGAACCAGGGAAGGGGTGAACACTGAAGCTTTCTTT. Translation: CSARTREGVNTEAFF.

This clonotype was found a few times. The rearrangement uses TRBV28 and TRBJ1-5; tentative D call: TRBD1 (5 bases). Trimming removed 3 bases from V and 6 bases from J, with 12 bases in between. Germline V gene data show CDR1 as MDHEN and CDR2 as SYDVKM. The CDR3 totals 14 residues. CDR3 sequence reads: CASSLSGKGQPQHF. The CDR3 DNA reads TGTGCCAGCAGTTTGTCAGGGAAGGGTCAGCCCCAGCATTTT.

This sequence joins TRBV12-3 or TRBV12-4 and TRBJ1-2; D gene uncertain. The CDR3 extends over 11 amino acids. V shed 4 bases and J shed 4 bases, with 4 bases lying between them. CDR3 in amino acids: CASSYGYGYTF. In DNA, the CDR3 is TGTGCCAGCAGTTACGGCTATGGCTACACCTTC.

This clonotype showed up just a few times. V and J are TRBV7-9 and TRBJ1-1; D remains unclear. Germline CDR1 reads SEHNR; CDR2 reads FQNEAQ (reference sequence). The CDR3 consists of 14 residues. V shed 0 bases and J shed 0 bases, with 5 bases lying between them. The CDR3 protein is CASSLARLNTEAFF. The CDR3 DNA reads TGTGCCAGCAGCTTAGCCCGATTGAACACTGAAGCTTTCTTT.

This clonotype was counted between two and nine times. This chain connects TRBV12-3 or TRBV12-4 to TRBJ1-2, with D tentatively TRBD1 (5 bases). The CDR3 is 13 amino acids. V lost 2 bases and J 4 bases, leaving 8 bases between the germline ends. The CDR3 DNA follows: TGTGCCAGCAGTTTACGGCAGGGCTATGGCTACACCTTC. It yields the protein CASSLRQGYGYTF.

The sample holds a few counts of this clonotype. The V gene is TRBV5-1, the J gene TRBJ2-2; 10 bases match TRBD1. The germline V gene encodes CDR1 SGHRS and CDR2 YFSETQ. J gave up 4 bases and V 4 bases, and 10 bases lay outside the gene matches. This CDR3 has 17 amino acids. The CDR3 bases are TGCGCCAGCAGCGACAATAGGGACAGGGGATCCACCGGGGAGCTGTTTTTT. Translated, it gives CASSDNRDRGSTGELFF.

The table lists this clonotype with a few counts. The chain joins TRBV4-2 to TRBJ2-5, with 8 bases fitting TRBD2. V gave up 0 bases and J gave up 1 base; unmatched junction bases: 4. The CDR3 length is 16 residues. Germline CDR1 is LGHNA and CDR2 is YNFKEQ. The CDR3 protein is CASSQDRAGGQETQYF. CDR3 bases: TGTGCCAGCAGCCAAGATCGGGCGGGGGGCCAAGAGACCCAGTACTTC.

This clonotype was seen many times. CDR3 DNA: TGTGCCAGCAGCTCGACAGCGGGAGATTACAATGAGCAGTTCTTC. It yields the protein CASSSTAGDYNEQFF. The gene calls are TRBV11-2 and TRBJ2-1; 8 bases are a match to TRBD2. The CDR3 length is 15 residues. With V trimmed by 4 bases and J by 4 bases, 6 bases remained unmatched. CDR1 and CDR2 from the germline V gene are SGHAT and FQNNGV.

Only a few counts were recorded for this clonotype. The V and J genes are TRBV7-8 and TRBJ2-5; perhaps D is TRBD1 or TRBD2 (5 bases each). The CDR3 consists of 14 residues. With 5 bases removed from V and 1 base from J, the gap between germline ends came to 11 bases. The germline gives CDR1 SGHVS, CDR2 FQNEAQ. CDR3 nucleotide sequence: TGTGCCAGCAGCCAGGGACCGATCCAAGAGACCCAGTACTTC. Amino acid sequence: CASSQGPIQETQYF.

The chain links TRBV24-1 to TRBJ2-2; the D gene is possibly TRBD2 (5 bases). Germline CDR1 is KGHDR and CDR2 is SFDVKD. This CDR3 comprises 11 residues. V was pared by 9 bases and J by 4 bases, with 5 bases between. The CDR3 reads CATEGTGELFF. CDR3 nucleotides: TGTGCCACCGAGGGCACCGGGGAGCTGTTTTTT.

A few counts support this clonotype. The chain has TRBV10-3 and TRBJ2-2; 7 bases map to TRBD2. Germline-derived CDR1 and CDR2 are ENHRY and SYGVKD. The CDR3 runs to 16 residues. J was trimmed by 1 base and V by 4 bases; bases with no gene match: 6. Here the CDR3 DNA reads TGTGCCATCAGTGGGCTGGCTAGCGGGAACACCGGGGAGCTGTTTTTT. It yields the protein CAISGLASGNTGELFF.

This clonotype was seen a few times. This chain joins TRBV12-3 or TRBV12-4 and TRBJ2-7; 8 nucleotides line up with TRBD2. V was pared by 4 bases and J by 5 bases, with 13 bases of the junction left unmatched. This CDR3 has 16 residues. CDR3 DNA sequence: TGTGCCAGCAGTTCTAGGGGGGCGGTAGCGGGAAACGAGCAGTACTTC. The encoded protein is CASSSRGAVAGNEQYF.

This clonotype was detected a few times. The chain carries TRBV12-3 or TRBV12-4 and TRBJ2-1, with D tentatively TRBD2 (7 bases). The CDR3 covers 17 residues. V lost 5 bases to trimming and J lost 2 bases, with 19 bases between them. Here the CDR3 DNA reads TGTGCCAGCAGTCGCCCCGGGGGGCTAGCGGCCTACAATGAGCAGTTCTTC. Amino acids: CASSRPGGLAAYNEQFF.

Many counts were recorded for this clonotype. V gene TRBV24-1 combines with J gene TRBJ2-7; TRBD1 or TRBD2 may be the D gene (6 bases each). Germline V CDR1 and CDR2: KGHDR, SFDVKD. Trimming stripped 4 bases from V and 2 bases from J, with 11 bases between. CDR3 length: 14 amino acids. The chain's CDR3 is CATSEGGIPYEQYF. In nucleotides, the CDR3 is TGTGCCACCAGTGAAGGGGGGATCCCCTACGAGCAGTACTTC.

This clonotype was recorded a few times. The J gene is TRBJ2-1, the V gene TRBV29-1, with 13 bases aligning to TRBD2. The CDR3 covers 16 residues. Per the germline V gene, CDR1 is SQVTM and CDR2 is ANQGSEA. Trimming took 3 bases from V and 6 from J; bases not matched to a gene: 8. Here the CDR3 DNA reads TGCAGCGTTGACGGGACTAGCGGGACCTCTATCAATGAGCAGTTCTTC. It is translated as CSVDGTSGTSINEQFF.

The chain carries TRBV9 and TRBJ2-1; no reliable D call. The CDR3 sequence is 16 residues long. CDR1 and CDR2 (germline): SGDLS, YYNGEE. Between the trimmed V and J ends, which lost 0 bases and 0 bases, there was a span of 10 bases. The CDR3 is CASSVETRSSYNEQFF. CDR3 coding DNA: TGTGCCAGCAGCGTAGAAACGCGGAGCTCCTACAATGAGCAGTTCTTC.

V usage is TRBV12-3 or TRBV12-4 and J usage is TRBJ2-3, with D unclear. Trimming cost V 0 bases and J 2 bases, with 15 bases left between them. CDR3 size: 17 residues. CDR3 in amino acids: CASSLAPLTKITDTQYF. Here the CDR3 DNA reads TGTGCCAGCAGTTTAGCCCCACTTACTAAGATCACAGATACGCAGTATTTT.

This clonotype appeared a few times. The V call is TRBV7-9, the J call TRBJ2-3; the D is unclear. The germline V gene has CDR1 SEHNR and CDR2 FQNEAQ (reference sequence). Between the trimmed V and J ends, which lost 3 bases and 2 bases, there was a span of 9 bases. The CDR3 length is 14 residues. The DNA of the CDR3 is TGTGCCAGCAGCTTTCGAGAATACACAGATACGCAGTATTTT. This translates into CASSFREYTDTQYF.

The sample holds a few counts of this clonotype. The V call is TRBV6-1, the J call TRBJ1-2; D possibly corresponds to TRBD1 (5 bases). Trimming took 3 bases from V and 8 from J, leaving 19 bases between them. The CDR3 length is 15 residues. Germline V gives CDR1 MNHNS, CDR2 SASEGT. The CDR3 protein is CASSDKAGQGGGYTF. The CDR3, as DNA: TGTGCCAGCAGTGACAAGGCAGGGCAGGGAGGCGGCTACACCTTC.

This clonotype has just a few counts. V gene TRBV7-2 combines with J gene TRBJ1-4; D gene ambiguous. Per the germline V gene, CDR1 is SGHTA and CDR2 is FQGNSA. CDR3 size: 14 residues. V lost 5 bases, J lost 7 bases, and 14 bases lay in between. The CDR3 sequence is CASSLGSLGEKLFF. In nucleotides, the CDR3 is TGTGCCAGCAGCCTAGGGTCCCTTGGTGAAAAACTGTTTTTT.